This entry lists 4 T cell receptor beta chains sequenced from one sample in a study of technical replicates of blood from a handful of donors. The table came from immunoSEQ multiplex PCR; TCRdb's copy has only in-frame clones and leaves some out. The sample includes some 12,000 clones, about 94% of them seen just once. The sample was PBMCs. The receptors here all came from a human donor in good health.

The CDR3 bases are TGTGCCAGTAGTACCCCCGGGACAGGGTCCTACGAGCAGTACTTC. Amino acid sequence: CASSTPGTGSYEQYF. The chain joins TRBV19 to TRBJ2-7, with 9 nucleotides matching TRBD1. V was pared by 4 bases and J by 1 base, with 5 bases of the junction left unmatched. Germline assignment: CDR1 LNHDA and CDR2 SQIVND (reference sequence). This CDR3 contains 15 residues.

The chain is built from TRBV13 and TRBJ2-2; no clear D gene. In germline, CDR1 is PRHDT, CDR2 FYEKMQ (reference sequence). V lost 7 bases and J lost 3, with 18 bases in between. This CDR3 comprises 16 residues. This chain's CDR3 is CASTHRVASDTGELFF. For the CDR3, the DNA is TGTGCCAGCACCCACCGCGTGGCTAGTGACACCGGGGAGCTGTTTTTT.

The chain recombines TRBV30 with TRBJ2-1; 8 positions agree with TRBD2. The CDR3 is 16 residues long. The ends lost 1 base at V and 0 bases at J; junction bases unmatched: 5. Germline CDR1 GTSNPN, CDR2 SVGIG (reference sequence). CDR3 nucleotide sequence: TGTGCCTGGAGTGACGGGAGGGCCGTCTCCTACAATGAGCAGTTCTTC. Amino acid sequence: CAWSDGRAVSYNEQFF.

The chain employs TRBV15 and TRBJ2-2; 8 bases agree with TRBD2. Trimming cost V 2 bases and J 2 bases; bases outside gene matches: 4. CDR1 is LNHNV, CDR2 YYDKDF, per germline (reference sequence). The CDR3 is made up of 16 amino acids. CDR3 in amino acids: CATSRQRELNTGELFF. The CDR3, as DNA: TGTGCCACCAGCAGACAGCGGGAGCTAAACACCGGGGAGCTGTTTTTT. The full variable domain, with the rest looked up from reference TRBV15 and TRBJ2-2, is DAMVIQNPRYQVTQFGKPVTLSCSQTLNHNVMYWYQQKSSQAPKLLFHYYDKDFNNEADTPDNFQSRRPNTSFCFLDIRSPGLGDTAMYLCATSRQRELNTGELFFGEGSRLTVL.